This T cell receptor beta chain came from a study of CD8+ T cells in alopecia areata. General observations from the study: In scalp and blood, many expanded lesional clones persisted during tofacitinib.

Sequencing relied on a cDNA template that was reverse transcribed from extracted RNA. Produced via immunoSEQ multiplex PCR; TCRdb's table is partial and in-frame only. The table includes over 95,000 clones, 50% to 75% detected once. This CDR3 region has 18 residues. Germline CDR1 is SGHDT and CDR2 is YYEEEE. V was cut by 0 bases and J by 6 bases, with 19 bases left in between. This clone was counted between two and nine times. Its matching antigen is unknown. Indicated treatment: oral pan-JAK inhibitor, 5-10 mg twice daily. Punch biopsies of lesional scalp, plus peripheral blood, were taken from alopecia areata patients. Sorting of CD4+ and CD8+ T cells was performed on PBMCs.

The sample was CD8+ T cells sorted from blood, taken at week 4, from a patient treated with tofacitinib. The receptor's source is a human donor with alopecia areata. The chain combines TRBV5-6 with TRBJ1-6; maybe TRBD1 (6 bases). The CDR3 DNA is TGTGCCAGCAGCTTGGGGGGCACGAACAGGGTGTTTAATTCACCCCTCCACTTT. It specifies CASSLGGTNRVFNSPLHF.